This T cell receptor (beta chain) was obtained from a study of T cell repertoires in cytomegalovirus infection. Across the study: It was the public TCR beta signatures that indicated both CMV infection and matching HLA type.

MiXCR was run by TCRdb on the reads, yielding one entry per CDR3 protein. The sample lists about 530,000 distinct CDR3 sequences, 26% seen once, with approximately 13% in the top ten. Worth noting for this clonotype: Its specificity is not known.

Germline lookup yields CDR1 DFQATT and CDR2 SNEGSKA (reference sequence). The V and J ends lost 5 bases and 0 bases, in that order; junction bases with no gene match: 2. This CDR3 has 13 amino acids. Notes on the study in general: The cumulative frequency of public TCR beta families distinguished individuals who carried CMV together with the relevant HLA. The study found HLA-C-restricted CMV-specific TCR beta clonotypes dominating the ex vivo response.

The sequence was obtained from a human donor in good health (CMV status not recorded). Some clones in this sample may be carry-over from other donors' samples. Sequencing was performed on PBMCs. V is TRBV20-1 and J is TRBJ1-1, with TRBD1 matching over 8 bases. The CDR3 here is CSAQQGVNTEAFF. CDR3 nucleotide sequence: TGCAGTGCTCAACAGGGGGTGAACACTGAAGCTTTCTTT.